These 10 T cell receptor beta chains share one sample of origin, sequenced in a study of glioma-infiltrating T cells. The iRepertoire nested amplicon-rescue multiplex PCR amplified TCR alpha and beta CDR3s from RNA. TCRdb itself ran the multiplex PCR reads through MiXCR, one entry per CDR3 protein. This repertoire shows around 190,000 distinct CDR3 sequences, about 32% found once; its top ten account for 20% to 25%. Sequenced input: glioma tissue, nonneoplastic brain tissue, or PBMCs (not recorded which). The receptor set was obtained from a human donor with low-grade glioma or glioblastoma, undergoing nonglioma brain surgery, or in good health (not recorded which).

This clonotype has a count of ten or more. The CDR3 protein is CASSKERGSGNEQFF. DNA for the CDR3: TGTGCCAGCAGTAAAGAGAGGGGCTCCGGGAATGAGCAGTTCTTC. The V gene is TRBV7-2, the J gene TRBJ2-1, with D perhaps TRBD1 or TRBD2 (5 bases each). CDR1 and CDR2 from the germline V gene are SGHTA and FQGNSA. V was pared by 6 bases and J by 7 bases, with 19 bases between. The CDR3 is 15 residues long.

This clonotype has at least ten counts. The chain is built from TRBV20-1 and TRBJ2-7; no clear D gene. The ends were cut back, 6 bases at V and 3 bases at J, with 9 bases in the middle. Looked up from germline, CDR1 is DFQATT and CDR2 is SNEGSKA (reference sequence). The CDR3 totals 11 residues. The DNA for the CDR3 is TGCAGTGCCGGTAGCATCTACGAGCAGTACTTC. Amino acids: CSAGSIYEQYF.

This clonotype occurred many times. The chain joins TRBV7-2 to TRBJ2-1; D is unclear. Deletions cut 5 bases from V and 0 bases from J, with 11 bases between. The germline V gene encodes CDR1 SGHTA and CDR2 FQGNSA. The CDR3 runs 15 residues. In nucleotides, the CDR3 is TGTGCCAGCAGCCCGCCTGGTAGCTCCTACAATGAGCAGTTCTTC. This translates into CASSPPGSSYNEQFF.

The rearrangement uses TRBV11-2 and TRBJ2-2; D uncertain. Per the germline V gene, CDR1 is SGHAT and CDR2 is FQNNGV. The CDR3 spans 14 residues. The ends were cut back, 7 bases at V and 5 bases at J, with 14 bases in the middle. The CDR3 region is CASNLGSRTGELFF. For the CDR3, the DNA is TGTGCCAGCAACTTGGGCTCTAGGACCGGGGAGCTGTTTTTT.

Remarks on this clonotype: A much larger clone lies one base from this, so it may be a read error. The chain carries TRBV20-1 and TRBJ1-2, with a possible D match to TRBD1 (6 bases). The germline gives CDR1 DFQATT, CDR2 SNEGSKA (reference sequence). The CDR3 is made up of 13 amino acids. CDR3 DNA: TGCAGTGCTAATTGGGGGCGCGAATATGGCTGCACCTTC. Residues: CSANWGREYGCTF.

This clonotype was recorded at least ten times. V gene TRBV6-2 or TRBV6-3 combines with J gene TRBJ2-1; 8 bases are shared with TRBD2. CDR1 and CDR2 (germline): MNHEY, SVGEGT. With V trimmed by 5 bases and J by 8 bases, 8 bases remained unmatched. The CDR3 totals 14 residues. CDR3 region: CASSTTGTRDEQFF. The CDR3 DNA sequence: TGTGCCAGCAGTACAACCGGGACTAGAGATGAGCAGTTCTTC.

The chain recombines TRBV19 with TRBJ1-1, with 11 nucleotides matching TRBD1. The junction had 6 bases not matched to a gene; V was cut back by 4 bases and J by 5 bases. Germline CDR1 and CDR2: LNHDA and SQIVND (reference sequence). The CDR3 covers 15 residues. In nucleotides, the CDR3 is TGTGCCAGTAGTACCGGACAGGGGGCTTGGACTGAAGCTTTCTTT. Its translation: CASSTGQGAWTEAFF.

On this clonotype itself: A much bigger clone sits one base away, suggesting this may be a read error. The chain employs TRBV7-2 and TRBJ2-3, with D perhaps matching TRBD1 or TRBD2 (5 bases each). Trimming stripped 4 bases from V and 3 bases from J, with 14 bases between. This CDR3 contains 15 residues. Germline V lookup: CDR1 SGHTA, CDR2 FQGNSA. CDR3 DNA: TGTGCCAGCAGCTACGGGGCAGGGCGGACAGATACGCAGTATTTT. Translating gives CASSYGAGRTDTQYF.

This clonotype appeared a few times. V gene TRBV19 combines with J gene TRBJ2-5; 7 positions match TRBD1. The V and J ends lost 4 bases and 5 bases, in that order; junction bases with no gene match: 10. CDR3 length: 15 amino acids. Germline V lookup: CDR1 LNHDA, CDR2 SQIVND (reference sequence). DNA of the CDR3: TGTGCCAGTAGTACCGGACAGGCCCAGCAGGAGACCCAGTACTTC. This encodes CASSTGQAQQETQYF.

This clonotype was picked up a small number of times. The chain has TRBV5-4 and TRBJ2-3; 8 positions agree with TRBD2. The germline V gene encodes CDR1 SGHNT and CDR2 YYREEE (reference sequence). The CDR3 runs 16 residues. J gave up 5 bases and V 3 bases, and 11 bases lay outside the gene matches. The CDR3 nucleotides are TGTGCCAGCAGCTCCCGACTAGCGATGGAGGTAGATACGCAGTATTTT. Translation: CASSSRLAMEVDTQYF. Full variable domain (rest looked up from reference TRBV5-4 and TRBJ2-3): ETGVTQSPTHLIKTRGQQVTLRCSSQSGHNTVSWYQQALGQGPQFIFQYYREEENGRGNFPPRFSGLQFPNYSSELNVNALELDDSALYLCASSSRLAMEVDTQYFGPGTRLTVL.